The subject of this entry is one T cell receptor (beta chain). The target antigen is unknown. PCR employed 60 Vbeta and 13 Jbeta primers. Measured with immunoSEQ multiplex PCR; TCRdb has only the in-frame clones, and not every one. The sample has approximately 150,000 clones; 76% are singletons. This specimen comes from a study of cytomegalovirus exposure and HLA in healthy donors. For the study at large: From HLA-typed donors, an early data release held 70 million to 100 million unique TCRs.

Points from the study as a whole: Certain sequence variants were highly shared and formed a cluster, and this cluster was likely a sequencing artifact. What a later analysis reportedly showed was that an Asian-associated ancestry cluster had fewer N-insertions than the roughly 670-donor mean. DRB1 had the most TCR associations and HLA-C the fewest, a later analysis found, with rates varying by HLA locus.

This CDR3 is 14 amino acids long. Trimming at V came to 4 bases and at J to 5 bases, leaving 5 bases not matched to a gene. Germline V gene lookup returns CDR1 KGHSH and CDR2 LQKENI. J is TRBJ1-5 and V is TRBV18, with TRBD1 matching over 7 bases. This sequence was found in a woman in her thirties or forties in good health and CMV-seronegative. The source material was PBMCs. The CDR3 nucleotides are TGTGCCAGCTCACTTACAGGGGAAGATCAGCCCCAGCATTTT. Amino acid sequence: CASSLTGEDQPQHF.